This TCR beta chain appears in the sequencing data of a study of beta chain features in type 1 diabetes. Study-level information: Across all samples, some 98 million sorted cells were examined. Study-level points and caveats: Type 1 diabetes patients had fewer VDJ junction insertions and more deletions.

A CD45RO/CCR7/CD25/CD127/CD95/CD27 panel sorted naive, central memory, regulatory and stem cell-like memory CD4+ cells. This clone appeared a few times. Its antigen is unknown. This CDR3 comprises 12 residues. Trimming cost V 1 base and J 6 bases, with 7 bases left between them. The V gene's germline CDR1 is SNHLY and CDR2 FYNNEI. cDNA synthesis used the whole RNA isolate, giving expressed TCRB sequences. Naive, central memory and regulatory T cell samples came to a mean of approximately 3.57 million reads. Sequencing used immunoSEQ multiplex PCR; TCRdb keeps in-frame clones, though not all of them. The table shows hundreds of thousands of clones, with around 16% occurring only once.

The clonotype was recovered from a man aged 18 to 30 in good health. The sample consisted of naive CD4+ T cells from blood. The chain combines TRBV2 with TRBJ2-7, with D uncertain. The CDR3 DNA follows: TGTGCCAGCAGTGAAGGAGCATTCGAGCAGTACTTC. It is translated as CASSEGAFEQYF.